These T cell receptor beta chains were read from a single sample in a study of T-cell memory formation after mild COVID-19. MiXCR, run by TCRdb on the 5' RACE reads, gives a single entry per CDR3 protein. Found here are about 49,000 distinct CDR3 sequences, approximately 7.6% of them singletons; the top ten hold more than 1.2%. Material: PBMCs or a T cell subset sorted from them (not recorded which). Every receptor here comes from a man aged 18-30 years who had mild COVID-19 (a few samples of this study predate the infection). Cell type and time point are not known. CDR3s include the opening cysteine and the closing phenylalanine or tryptophan.

v_gene,len,CDR3aa
TRBV4-3,16,CASSQEGLADTDTQYF
TRBV7-7,11,CASSGGGEQFF
TRBV7-9,16,CASSSPDRSLYNEQFF
TRBV12-3/TRBV12-4,15,CASSRHGVGRLGQFF
TRBV11-2,17,CASSLVPGLAGGDTQYF
TRBV5-1,15,CASSRDLSSYNEQFF
TRBV5-1,14,CASSPTLSLETQYF
TRBV5-1,16,CASRTSPNVPQETQYF
TRBV7-2,13,CASSLAVYNEQFF
TRBV7-2,14,CASSPRQGVEKLFF
TRBV5-1,13,CASSAGPTDTQYF
TRBV29-1,14,CSVTTGAGSYEQYF
TRBV7-9,15,CASGGGALGNQPQHF
TRBV7-2,15,CASSSLQGGGTEAFF
TRBV11-2,12,CASSLEGPWVFF
TRBV5-1,14,CASGKTGQNTEAFF
TRBV6-5,16,CASSYSVPAAGNTIYF
TRBV11-2,13,CASSFQYSYEQYF
TRBV11-3,13,CASSLQSNTEAFF
TRBV4-1,15,CASSPGTQRGNTIYF
TRBV11-3,13,CASSLSENNEQFF
TRBV11-2,14,CASSLRLGADTQYF
TRBV5-1,12,CASSFEFPPLHF
TRBV10-3,14,CAISGREGNTEAFF
TRBV5-6,15,CASSLTGRSSYEQYF
TRBV6-1,14,CATYPGQGLNIQYF
TRBV3-1,17,CASSQGYRGPVNTEAFF
TRBV29-1,14,CSLLQGALNSPLHF
TRBV27,16,CASSRGGGRTGYEQYF
TRBV20-1,14,CSAHDRASNEKLFF
TRBV5-1,14,CASSLIGASTEAFF
TRBV5-1,14,CASSQQGRNTEAFF
TRBV12-3/TRBV12-4,12,CASSRQDRWSTF
TRBV28,20,CASRGYGRFQDRGNGETQYF
TRBV10-3,17,CAISDLSLSGGYNEQFF
TRBV18,15,CASSPQDRAAQPQHF
TRBV12-3/TRBV12-4,14,CASSSTPRFYGYTF
TRBV7-6,16,CASSLGSGTANEKLFF
TRBV12-3/TRBV12-4,16,CASSLNSPGRGEKLFF
TRBV11-2,11,CASSSTDTQYF
TRBV7-9,13,CASSLSNVSPLHF
TRBV25-1,13,CASTSGGRETQYF